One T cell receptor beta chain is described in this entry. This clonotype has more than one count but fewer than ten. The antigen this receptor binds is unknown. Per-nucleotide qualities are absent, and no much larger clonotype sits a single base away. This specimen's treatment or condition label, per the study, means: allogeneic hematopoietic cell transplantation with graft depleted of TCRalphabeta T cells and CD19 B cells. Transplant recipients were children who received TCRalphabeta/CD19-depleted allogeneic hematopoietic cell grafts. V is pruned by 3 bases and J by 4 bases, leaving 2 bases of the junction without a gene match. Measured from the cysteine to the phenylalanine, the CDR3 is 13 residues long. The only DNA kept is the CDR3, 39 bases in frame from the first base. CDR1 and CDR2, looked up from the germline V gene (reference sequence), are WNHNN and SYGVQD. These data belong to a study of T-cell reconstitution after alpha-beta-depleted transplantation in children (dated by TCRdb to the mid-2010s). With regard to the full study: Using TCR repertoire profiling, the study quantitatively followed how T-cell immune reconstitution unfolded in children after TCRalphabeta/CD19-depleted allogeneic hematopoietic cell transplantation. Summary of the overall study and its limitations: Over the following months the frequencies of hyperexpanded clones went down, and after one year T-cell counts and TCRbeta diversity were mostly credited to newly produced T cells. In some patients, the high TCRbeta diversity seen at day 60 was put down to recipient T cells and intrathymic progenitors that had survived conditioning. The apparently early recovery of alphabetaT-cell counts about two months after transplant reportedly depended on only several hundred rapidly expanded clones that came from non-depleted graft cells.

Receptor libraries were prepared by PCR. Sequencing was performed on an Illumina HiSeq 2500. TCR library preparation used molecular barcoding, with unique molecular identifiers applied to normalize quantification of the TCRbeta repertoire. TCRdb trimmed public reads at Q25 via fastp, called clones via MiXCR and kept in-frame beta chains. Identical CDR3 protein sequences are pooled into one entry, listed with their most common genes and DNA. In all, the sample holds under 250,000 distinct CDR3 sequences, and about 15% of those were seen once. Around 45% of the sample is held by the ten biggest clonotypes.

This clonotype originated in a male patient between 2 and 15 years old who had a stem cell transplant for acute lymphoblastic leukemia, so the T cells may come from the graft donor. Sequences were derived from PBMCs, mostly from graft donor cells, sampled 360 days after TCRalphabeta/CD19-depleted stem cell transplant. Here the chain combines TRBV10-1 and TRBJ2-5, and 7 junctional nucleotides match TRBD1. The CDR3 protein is CASSDYRGETQYF. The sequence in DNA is TGCGCCAGCAGTGATTACAGGGGAGAGACCCAGTACTTC.